This paragraph reports one TCR beta chain. Its specific antigen is unknown. Within one base of it there is no much larger clone, and no base qualities were kept. Every donor in the study was a healthy Caucasian. This sample stems from a study of identical twins (dated by TCRdb to the mid-2010s). About the full investigation: The study deep-sequenced TCR alpha and beta repertoires from monozygotic twins, unrelated adults of various ages and cord blood to test whether fetal clonotypes persist. To rule out contamination, the twin experiments were replicated at different times with different library preparation protocols. Study-wide findings and limitations: Zero-insertion analyses could be partly confounded by invariant T cells such as MAIT and iNKT, though diverse VJ usage argued against such confounding for most clonotypes. Because the same donors could not be followed over many years, the conclusions depended on cross-sectional statistical analysis. The excess sharing between twins in beta out-of-frame sequences was weaker because fewer shared sequences reduced the signal-to-noise ratio. Fewer insertions were carried by abundant cord blood beta clonotypes; a weaker similar trend was observed in young adult naive repertoires, while no such trend was observed in memory repertoires. Out-of-frame TCR alpha sharing in monozygotic twins was systematically underestimated by recombination models, whereas sharing between unrelated individuals was in agreement with the recombination models. Out-of-frame TCR alpha sequences shared between twins showed an excess of low generation-probability sequences compared with coincidental sharing between unrelated individuals.

Receptors were amplified or captured by 5' RACE. Reads for this sample came from an Illumina HiSeq 2000. A universal primer binding site was introduced by template switching, and a unique molecular identifier was present in the final cDNA, enabling accurate counting of TCR cDNA molecules. Specific primers in the conserved constant-segment region were used to synthesize first-strand cDNA for TCR alpha and beta chains. To control for contamination, every cDNA library was double barcoded, receiving both a SMART-Mk sample barcode and Illumina barcodes. Two successive PCR steps introduced TruSeq adapter sequences along with Illumina sample barcodes. The TCR alpha and beta cDNA libraries were sequenced on the Illumina HiSeq platform using custom primers. The authors' pipeline ran thus. Unique molecular identifiers were extracted from raw reads with MiGEC, and CDR3 positions were determined with MiXCR. Recombination models were inferred per individual with the repgenHMM and IGoR tools using an EM algorithm. Shared clonotype analysis was performed with the tcR package in R, normalizing sharing by the product of cloneset sizes. Out-of-frame nonproductive sequences were analyzed to study raw recombination free of thymic and clonal selection effects. Starting from the raw public reads, TCRdb applied fastp trimming at Q25, assembled clones with MiXCR and retained in-frame beta chains. A single entry per CDR3 protein holds the most common genes and DNA from its merged rows. These V and J calls derive from TCRdb rather than the authors' analysis. Recorded for this sample are 1,800,000 or so distinct CDR3 sequences; around a third of them occurred a single time. The ten largest clones take up about 0.25% of the sample.

At the junction V is shortened by 5 bases and J by 7 bases, with 17 bases in between. The CDR1 and CDR2 encoded by the germline V gene are MGHDK and SYGVNS. From cysteine to phenylalanine, the CDR3 is 14 amino acids long. CDR3 DNA only is kept here, 42 bases in frame from base 1. The sample taken for sequencing was cord blood. This TCR derives from a newborn girl in good health. The rearranged chain carries TRBV25-1 and TRBJ1-2; the D gene identity is not certain. The DNA reads as follows: TGTGCCAGCAGTCGACCGGGGAGTGTAAGTGGCTACACCTTC. The encoded protein is CASSRPGSVSGYTF.